This T cell receptor (beta chain) was retrieved from a study of blood T cell repertoires in COVID-19. In the study overall: Donors in the United States, Italy and Spain gave samples during acute or convalescent COVID-19. T cells, B-cell-depleted T cells, or PBMCs provided the cDNA or gDNA that served as material.

The V end lost 9 bases, the J end lost 0 bases, and 12 bases lay between the germline ends. The germline CDR1 and CDR2 sequences are MNHEY and SVGAGI. This CDR3 is built from 14 residues. Original processing notes: Estimation of nucleated cell counts relied on the amplification of reference gene primers. TCRdb keeps only in-frame clones here, not all; method: immunoSEQ multiplex PCR. The V and J calls and the clone size are those of that table, but D and trimming were determined from the DNA. Of fewer than 200,000 clones listed, approximately 84% are singletons. This clonotype was obtained from a woman of 80 years or more with COVID-19, enrolled during active disease. This chain connects TRBV6-5 to TRBJ1-3; no firm D call. Sequencing was done on a sample of peripheral blood. The CDR3 sequence: CASFRGSSGNTIYF. The CDR3 DNA reads TGTGCCAGTTTTCGGGGAAGCTCTGGAAACACCATATATTTT.